The clone carrying this T cell receptor beta chain was seen repeatedly, ten times or more. What it binds is not known. Arm-PCR of CDR3 regions and iRepertoire HTBI primers were the basis on which TCR beta libraries were built. TCRdb reprocessed the multiplex PCR reads via MiXCR and lists one record per CDR3 protein. Of about 300,000 distinct CDR3 sequences in the sample, roughly 21% were seen once. Indicated time point: persistent/refractory GD, antithyroid drugs over 5 years with positive TRAb. PBMCs provided the RNA from which the TCR library was made. The data derive from a study of regulatory T cells in long-lasting Graves disease. General study points: Persistent cases favored TRBV28, TRBJ1-2 and TRBJ2-5.

The CDR3 is 14 residues long. V was shortened by 7 bases and J by 8 bases, with 15 bases between the two germline ends. Germline CDR1 MDHEN, CDR2 SYDVKM. Sequencing used peripheral blood mononuclear cells (PBMCs), obtained when the disease was refractory, from a patient treated with antithyroid drugs. This clonotype originated in a female donor with Graves disease. V is TRBV28 and J is TRBJ1-6; D is possibly TRBD1 (6 bases). CDR3 region: CASTRVKGDSPLHF. The CDR3 DNA reads TGTGCCAGCACTAGGGTAAAGGGGGATTCACCCCTCCACTTT.